These 19 T cell receptor beta chains originate from one sample sequenced in a study of blood T cell repertoires in COVID-19. Sequencing used immunoSEQ multiplex PCR; TCRdb keeps in-frame clones, though not all of them. Among under 250,000 clones listed, 70% to 90% were seen once. Sequencing was done on a sample of PBMCs or T cells enriched from blood (not recorded which). These receptors were obtained from a man aged 30 to 45 who had recovered from COVID-19.

The rearrangement links TRBV5-1 to TRBJ2-2, with no clear D. Germline V gene lookup returns CDR1 SGHRS and CDR2 YFSETQ. Trimming removed 2 bases at V and 7 bases at J, with 6 bases between. The CDR3 consists of 12 residues. CDR3 sequence (DNA): TGCGCCAGCAGCTTTTATAGCGGGGAGCTGTTTTTT. Its translation: CASSFYSGELFF.

The V and J genes are TRBV27 and TRBJ2-3, with D perhaps matching TRBD2 (6 bases). V lost 5 bases and J 0 bases, leaving 21 bases between the germline ends. Germline values: CDR1 MNHEY, CDR2 SMNVEV (reference sequence). The CDR3 loop spans 18 amino acids. The CDR3 reads CASSNPRWGSGSTDTQYF. The DNA for the CDR3 is TGTGCCAGCAGTAATCCTCGGTGGGGTAGCGGAAGCACAGATACGCAGTATTTT.

The genes are TRBV7-9 and TRBJ2-2, with D hard to call. Germline V gives CDR1 SEHNR, CDR2 FQNEAQ (reference sequence). This CDR3 spans 13 amino acids. V dropped 5 bases and J dropped 7 bases, with 11 bases sitting between them. In DNA form, the CDR3 reads TGTGCCAGCAGCCCCCCCGGTGTCGGGGAGCTGTTTTTT. This translates into CASSPPGVGELFF.

The J gene is TRBJ1-2, the V gene TRBV4-2, with D perhaps matching TRBD1 (6 bases). The CDR3 loop spans 15 amino acids. Deletions cut 0 bases from V and 4 bases from J, with 12 bases between. CDR1 is LGHNA and CDR2 is YNFKEQ in the germline V gene. The CDR3 here is CASSQEGQSSYGYTF. The CDR3 bases are TGTGCCAGCAGCCAAGAAGGACAGTCTAGCTATGGCTACACCTTC.

The sample holds a few counts of this clone. J is TRBJ1-2 and V is TRBV7-2; D unresolved. Trimming pared 5 bases from V and 8 bases from J, leaving 18 bases between. Germline assignment: CDR1 SGHTA and CDR2 FQGNSA. The CDR3 is 14 amino acids. This CDR3 reads CASSTAGGFWGYTF. The CDR3 nucleotides are TGTGCCAGCAGCACCGCAGGAGGGTTTTGGGGCTACACCTTC.

The chain is built from TRBV7-2 and TRBJ2-1, with unresolved D. CDR1 SGHTA and CDR2 FQGNSA come from the germline V gene. This CDR3 has 13 amino acids. Trimming left V 1 base short and J 6 bases short, with 7 bases between. CDR3 protein: CASSLGPGNEQFF. Here the CDR3 DNA reads TGTGCCAGCAGCTTAGGGCCAGGCAATGAGCAGTTCTTC.

V usage is TRBV4-3 and J usage is TRBJ2-5; D ambiguous. Germline CDR1 and CDR2: LGHNA and YSLEER. CDR3 length: 15 amino acids. Trimming pared 3 bases from V and 0 bases from J, leaving 11 bases between. The chain's CDR3 is CASSHDIDYQETQYF. In nucleotides, the CDR3 is TGCGCCAGCAGCCATGATATAGACTACCAAGAGACCCAGTACTTC.

The genes are TRBV7-2 and TRBJ1-1; D remains unclear. CDR1 is SGHTA and CDR2 is FQGNSA in the germline V gene. The CDR3 is made up of 13 amino acids. The V end was cut by 6 bases, the J end by 1 base, with 9 bases between. The CDR3 sequence: CASRKQQNTEAFF. As DNA, the CDR3 is TGTGCCAGCAGAAAACAGCAGAACACTGAAGCTTTCTTT.

The chain recombines TRBV5-4 with TRBJ1-2; TRBD1 is a possible D gene (5 bases). The CDR3 covers 15 residues. The germline CDR1 and CDR2 sequences are SGHNT and YYREEE (reference sequence). V lost 2 bases and J lost 4, with 15 bases in between. The CDR3, as DNA: TGTGCCAGCAGCTTAGAGGGAGGGGCGGCCTATGGCTACACCTTC. This encodes CASSLEGGAAYGYTF.

This clone occurred once. The V gene is TRBV29-1, the J gene TRBJ2-7, with 9 positions matching TRBD2. The CDR3 contains 13 residues. Per the germline V gene, CDR1 is SQVTM and CDR2 is ANQGSEA. Unmatched junction bases numbered 2, after V lost 3 bases and J lost 2 bases. The chain's CDR3 is CSVDASGTYEQYF. In nucleotides, the CDR3 is TGCAGCGTTGACGCTAGCGGGACCTACGAGCAGTACTTC.

As DNA, the CDR3 is TGCGCCAGCAGCCAAGATCGGAGGGGGCTTTACGAGCAGTACTTC. Translated: CASSQDRRGLYEQYF. The gene calls are TRBV4-3 and TRBJ2-7; maybe TRBD1 (7 bases). Trimming removed 0 bases at V and 4 bases at J, with 13 bases between. CDR3 length: 15 residues. The V gene's germline CDR1 is LGHNA and CDR2 YSLEER.

This clone appeared a few times. This chain uses TRBV5-1 with TRBJ2-5; tentative D call: TRBD2 (5 bases). Germline values: CDR1 SGHRS, CDR2 YFSETQ. The CDR3 has 14 residues. Trimming took 0 bases from V and 5 from J, leaving 11 bases between them. CDR3 nucleotide sequence: TGCGCCAGCAGCTTGGCCGGGGAATGGGAGACCCAGTACTTC. Protein product: CASSLAGEWETQYF.

This chain connects TRBV27 to TRBJ2-2; D may be TRBD2 (6 bases). The germline CDR1 and CDR2 sequences are MNHEY and SMNVEV (reference sequence). The CDR3 runs to 14 residues. The germline V and J ends were trimmed by 7 bases and 8 bases, with 17 bases remaining between them. CDR3 DNA: TGTGCCAGCAAAGGGACTCATTTTAGAGGGGAGCTGTTTTTT. Residues: CASKGTHFRGELFF.

The chain couples TRBV7-9 to TRBJ2-7; a weak D match, TRBD1 (5 bases). Germline values: CDR1 SEHNR, CDR2 FQNEAQ (reference sequence). Trimming removed 2 bases from V and 4 bases from J, with 9 bases in between. The CDR3 extends over 13 amino acids. The CDR3 region is CASSLSNRYEQYF. The CDR3 DNA sequence: TGTGCCAGCAGCTTAAGTAACAGGTACGAGCAGTACTTC.

V and J are TRBV20-1 and TRBJ2-1; D unclear. Trimming took 4 bases from V and 4 from J, leaving 5 bases between them. Germline V gives CDR1 DFQATT, CDR2 SNEGSKA (reference sequence). The CDR3 covers 11 residues. CDR3 sequence (DNA): TGCAGTGCTACTAGGTACAATGAGCAGTTCTTC. It encodes CSATRYNEQFF.

V gene TRBV10-3 combines with J gene TRBJ1-1; 7 bases are shared with TRBD1. Trimming removed 4 bases from V and 7 bases from J; junction bases left unmatched: 6. The CDR3 totals 13 residues. CDR1 is ENHRY and CDR2 is SYGVKD in the germline V gene. The CDR3 nucleotides read TGTGCCATCAGTGGACAGGGTAGGGGTGAAGCTTTCTTT. It codes for CAISGQGRGEAFF.

This chain joins TRBV28 and TRBJ1-2; 8 bases fit TRBD1. Trimming at V came to 7 bases and at J to 5 bases, leaving 6 bases not matched to a gene. The CDR3 totals 13 residues. Germline V lookup: CDR1 MDHEN, CDR2 SYDVKM. This chain's CDR3 is CASTVDRAYGYTF. CDR3 nucleotide sequence: TGTGCCAGCACTGTGGACAGGGCTTATGGCTACACCTTC.

The V and J genes are TRBV5-4 and TRBJ2-6, with 8 bases matching TRBD2. The CDR3 has 14 amino acids. Looked up from germline, CDR1 is SGHNT and CDR2 is YYREEE (reference sequence). V was pared by 2 bases and J by 16 bases, with 11 bases of the junction left unmatched. CDR3 coding DNA: TGTGCCAGCAGCTTCCCCGGGGAGCGGGGGTTGCTGACTTTC. Protein product: CASSFPGERGLLTF.

This clone appeared a single time. The rearrangement links TRBV7-2 to TRBJ2-3; D may be TRBD2 (5 bases). The V and J ends lost 5 bases and 2 bases respectively, with 17 bases between them. The CDR3 totals 16 residues. Germline CDR1 is SGHTA and CDR2 is FQGNSA. Here the CDR3 reads CASSLKRSSFTDTQYF. In DNA, the CDR3 is TGTGCCAGCAGCCTTAAGCGGAGCTCCTTCACAGATACGCAGTATTTT.